There are a few counts of the clone carrying this T cell receptor (beta chain). Its antigen is as yet unknown. In the same sample, other DNA sequences code for this CDR3. This sample is drawn from a study of beta chain features in type 1 diabetes. V gave up 5 bases and J gave up 4 bases, with 6 bases separating them. Germline loops: CDR1 SEHNR, CDR2 FQNEAQ (reference sequence). The CDR3 sequence is 12 residues long. It was one heparinised blood draw, averaging around 110 mL, that each donor gave. General study points: Significant though moderate, a shortening of TCRB CDR3s appeared in all four CD4+ subsets of Type 1 diabetes patients.

Reverse transcribing all isolated RNA meant expressed TCRB transcripts were sequenced. Data came from immunoSEQ multiplex PCR; TCRdb stores just in-frame clones and leaves some out. The profile shows approximately 270,000 clones, roughly an eighth of them singletons. This clonotype originated in a man aged 25 to 45 with type 1 diabetes. The rearrangement uses TRBV7-9 and TRBJ1-5, with D possibly TRBD1 on 5 matching bases. The sample comprised naive CD4+ T cells from blood. The CDR3 DNA reads as TGTGCCAGCAGCAGGGGAAATCAGCCCCAGCATTTT. This encodes CASSRGNQPQHF. Together with reference TRBV7-9 and TRBJ1-5, the CDR3 gives the full variable domain: DTGVSQNPRHKITKRGQNVTFRCDPISEHNRLYWYRQTLGQGPEFLTYFQNEAQLEKSRLLSDRFSAERPKGSFSTLEIQRTEQGDSAMYLCASSRGNQPQHFGDGTRLSIL.